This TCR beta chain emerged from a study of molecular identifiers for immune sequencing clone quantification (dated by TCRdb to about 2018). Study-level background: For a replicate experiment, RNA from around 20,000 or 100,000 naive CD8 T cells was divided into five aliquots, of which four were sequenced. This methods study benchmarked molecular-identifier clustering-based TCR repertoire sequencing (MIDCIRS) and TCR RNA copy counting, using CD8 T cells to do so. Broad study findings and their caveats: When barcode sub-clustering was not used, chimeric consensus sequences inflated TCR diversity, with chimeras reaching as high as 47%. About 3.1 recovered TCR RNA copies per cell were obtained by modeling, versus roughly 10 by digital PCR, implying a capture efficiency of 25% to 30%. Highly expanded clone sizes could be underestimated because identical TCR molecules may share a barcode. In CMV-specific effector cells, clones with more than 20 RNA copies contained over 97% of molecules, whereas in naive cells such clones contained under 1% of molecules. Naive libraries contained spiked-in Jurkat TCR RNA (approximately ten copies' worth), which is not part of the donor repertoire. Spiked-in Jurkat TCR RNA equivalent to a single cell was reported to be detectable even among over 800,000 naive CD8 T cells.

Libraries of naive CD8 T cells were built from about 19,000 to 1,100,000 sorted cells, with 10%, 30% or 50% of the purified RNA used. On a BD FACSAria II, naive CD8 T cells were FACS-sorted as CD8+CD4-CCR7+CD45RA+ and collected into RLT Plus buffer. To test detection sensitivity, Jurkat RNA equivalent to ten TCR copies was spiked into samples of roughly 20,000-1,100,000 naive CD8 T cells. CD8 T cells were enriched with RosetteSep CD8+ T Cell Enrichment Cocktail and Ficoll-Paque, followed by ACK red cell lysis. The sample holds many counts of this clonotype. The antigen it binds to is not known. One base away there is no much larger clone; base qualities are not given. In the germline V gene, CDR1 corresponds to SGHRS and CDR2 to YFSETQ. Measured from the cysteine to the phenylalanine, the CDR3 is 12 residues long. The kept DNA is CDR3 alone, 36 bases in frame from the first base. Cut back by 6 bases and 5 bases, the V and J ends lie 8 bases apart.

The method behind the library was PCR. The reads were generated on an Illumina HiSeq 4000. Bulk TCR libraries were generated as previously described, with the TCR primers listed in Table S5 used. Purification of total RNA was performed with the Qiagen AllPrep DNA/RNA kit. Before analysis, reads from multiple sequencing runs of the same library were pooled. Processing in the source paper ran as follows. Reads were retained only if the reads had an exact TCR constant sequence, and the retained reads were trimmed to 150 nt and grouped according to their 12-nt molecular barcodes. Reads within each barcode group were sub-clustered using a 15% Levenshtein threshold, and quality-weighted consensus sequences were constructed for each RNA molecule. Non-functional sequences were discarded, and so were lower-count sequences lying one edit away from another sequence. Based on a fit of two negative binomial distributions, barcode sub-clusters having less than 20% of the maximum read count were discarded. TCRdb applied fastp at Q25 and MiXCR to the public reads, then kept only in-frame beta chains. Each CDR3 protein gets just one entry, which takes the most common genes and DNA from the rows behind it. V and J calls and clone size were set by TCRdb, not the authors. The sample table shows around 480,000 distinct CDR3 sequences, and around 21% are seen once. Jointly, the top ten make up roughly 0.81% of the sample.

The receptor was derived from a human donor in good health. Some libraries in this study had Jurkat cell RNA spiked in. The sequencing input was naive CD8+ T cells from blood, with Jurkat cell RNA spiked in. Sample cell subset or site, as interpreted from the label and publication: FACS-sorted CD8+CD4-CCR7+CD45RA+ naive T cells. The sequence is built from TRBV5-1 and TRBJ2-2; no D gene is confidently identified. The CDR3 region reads CASTTETGELFF. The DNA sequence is TGCGCCAGCACCACAGAAACCGGGGAGCTGTTTTTT. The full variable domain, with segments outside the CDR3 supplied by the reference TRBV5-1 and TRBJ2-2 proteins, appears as KAGVTQTPRYLIKTRGQQVTLSCSPISGHRSVSWYQQTPGQGLQFLFEYFSETQRNKGNFPGRFSGRQFSNSRSEMNVSTLELGDSALYLCASTTETGELFFGEGSRLTVL.